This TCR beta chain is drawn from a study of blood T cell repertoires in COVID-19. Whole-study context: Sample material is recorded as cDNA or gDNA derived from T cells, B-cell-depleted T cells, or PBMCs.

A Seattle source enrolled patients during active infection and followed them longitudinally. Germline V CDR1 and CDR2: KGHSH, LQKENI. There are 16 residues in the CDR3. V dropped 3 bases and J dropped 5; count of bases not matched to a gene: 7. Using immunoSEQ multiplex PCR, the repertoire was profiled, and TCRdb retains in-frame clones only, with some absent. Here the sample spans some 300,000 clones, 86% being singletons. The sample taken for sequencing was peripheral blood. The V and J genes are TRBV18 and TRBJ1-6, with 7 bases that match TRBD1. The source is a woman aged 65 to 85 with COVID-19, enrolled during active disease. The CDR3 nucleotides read TGTGCCAGCTCACCTCGACAGGGTGGGGATAATTCACCCCTCCACTTT. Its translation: CASSPRQGGDNSPLHF.